A selection of T cell receptor beta chains follows, all from one sample in a study of follicular helper T cells after annual influenza vaccination. Sequencing used immunoSEQ multiplex PCR; TCRdb keeps in-frame clones, though not all of them. The sample has under 7,000 clones, 80% to 85% seen once. This specimen consisted of CXCR5+ CD38- circulating T follicular helper cells from blood, obtained 7 days after influenza vaccination. The receptors originated from an adult who received the influenza vaccine. The CDR3 runs from the conserved cysteine through the conserved F or W. Each record gives: J gene, clone size, D gene, V gene, CDR3 DNA, CDR3 protein. A D gene is named only where the DNA matches it firmly. Some rows mark clone size as missing; the rest say once, few, many or name a class of expanded clone.

J gene: TRBJ2-7
clone size: once
D gene: TRBD1
V gene: TRBV4-2
CDR3 DNA: TGTGCCAGCAGCCAAGGGACAGGGGATTCCTACGAGCAGTACTTC
CDR3 protein: CASSQGTGDSYEQYF

J gene: TRBJ2-5
clone size: .
D gene: TRBD2
V gene: TRBV7-2
CDR3 DNA: TGTGCCAGCAGAAAGGGCGCGGGGGAAGGGACCCAGTACTTC
CDR3 protein: CASRKGAGEGTQYF

J gene: TRBJ1-5
clone size: once
D gene: .
V gene: TRBV2
CDR3 DNA: TGTGCCAGCAGTGAAGGGACAGTGATCCACAATCAGCCCCAGCATTTT
CDR3 protein: CASSEGTVIHNQPQHF

J gene: TRBJ2-3
clone size: .
D gene: .
V gene: TRBV5-4
CDR3 DNA: TGTGCCAGCAGCGGAACTAGTCCAGATACGCAGTATTTT
CDR3 protein: CASSGTSPDTQYF

J gene: TRBJ1-1
clone size: .
D gene: .
V gene: TRBV19
CDR3 DNA: TGTGCCAGTAGTATTAGGGCTATGAACACTGAAGCTTTCTTT
CDR3 protein: CASSIRAMNTEAFF

J gene: TRBJ2-7
clone size: .
D gene: .
V gene: TRBV29-1
CDR3 DNA: TGCAGCGTGAGGCGTGATTTCACCTACGAGCAGTACTTC
CDR3 protein: CSVRRDFTYEQYF

J gene: TRBJ1-3
clone size: .
D gene: .
V gene: TRBV18
CDR3 DNA: TGTGCCAGCTCACCACTGGGGAACTCTGGAAACACCATATATTTT
CDR3 protein: CASSPLGNSGNTIYF

J gene: TRBJ2-3
clone size: .
D gene: TRBD1
V gene: TRBV5-1
CDR3 DNA: TGCGCCAGCAGCTTGGCCCAAACAGGGGCGAACGGTCATACGCAGTATTTT
CDR3 protein: CASSLAQTGANGHTQYF

J gene: TRBJ2-7
clone size: .
D gene: TRBD2
V gene: TRBV11-2
CDR3 DNA: TGTGCCAGCAGGACTAGCGGGAGTTCAGGCGAGCAGTACTTC
CDR3 protein: CASRTSGSSGEQYF

J gene: TRBJ1-4
clone size: .
D gene: .
V gene: TRBV18
CDR3 DNA: TGTGCCAGCTCACGGACAGTTTCTGAAAAACTGTTTTTT
CDR3 protein: CASSRTVSEKLFF

J gene: TRBJ2-5
clone size: .
D gene: .
V gene: TRBV7-3
CDR3 DNA: TGTGCCAGCAGCCCCGCGGGGACGGAGACCCAGTACTTC
CDR3 protein: CASSPAGTETQYF

J gene: TRBJ2-1
clone size: .
D gene: TRBD1
V gene: TRBV5-1
CDR3 DNA: TGCGCCAGCAGCTTGGGAACAGGGGCGGTCAATGAGCAGTTCTTC
CDR3 protein: CASSLGTGAVNEQFF

J gene: TRBJ1-1
clone size: .
D gene: TRBD1
V gene: TRBV5-1
CDR3 DNA: TGCGCCAGCAGCTTGGTAGGGACAGGGAAAACTGAAGCTTTCTTT
CDR3 protein: CASSLVGTGKTEAFF

J gene: TRBJ2-5
clone size: .
D gene: .
V gene: TRBV18
CDR3 DNA: TGTGCCAGCTGCCCGGGACCTCAAGAGACCCAGTACTTC
CDR3 protein: CASCPGPQETQYF

J gene: TRBJ2-3
clone size: .
D gene: TRBD2
V gene: TRBV19
CDR3 DNA: TGTGCCAGTAGTATAGGACTAGCGGGAACTAGCACAGATACGCAGTATTTT
CDR3 protein: CASSIGLAGTSTDTQYF